Below are 32 T cell receptor beta chains sequenced from a single sample in a study of CD8 T cells in ankylosing spondylitis. From the 5' RACE reads, TCRdb called clonotypes with MiXCR, one entry per CDR3 protein. Of over 100,000 distinct CDR3 sequences listed, about 6.5% are singletons. The sample taken for sequencing was blood, either unsorted or a sorted T cell fraction (not recorded which). These receptors were obtained from a male donor with ankylosing spondylitis or in good health (not recorded which).

This clonotype was counted ten times or more. The chain combines TRBV28 with TRBJ2-7, with 7 bases identical to TRBD2. Germline loops: CDR1 MDHEN, CDR2 SYDVKM. V gave up 5 bases and J gave up 0 bases; unmatched junction bases: 7. The CDR3 spans 15 residues. Here the CDR3 DNA reads TGTGCCAGCAGTGACCCTAGCGGCTTCTCCTACGAGCAGTACTTC. It is translated as CASSDPSGFSYEQYF.

This clonotype has at least ten counts. The chain has TRBV20-1 and TRBJ2-1, with 10 bases fitting TRBD2. Germline V gives CDR1 DFQATT, CDR2 SNEGSKA (reference sequence). This CDR3 has 16 amino acids. Trimming removed 6 bases from V and 3 bases from J; junction bases left unmatched: 11. The CDR3 bases are TGCAGTGCCCCACATGGTCTAGCGGGGGACTACAATGAGCAGTTCTTC. It codes for CSAPHGLAGDYNEQFF.

This clonotype showed up many times. The chain combines TRBV29-1 with TRBJ2-7; 8 nucleotides agree with TRBD2. Trimming removed 7 bases from V and 3 bases from J; junction bases left unmatched: 8. Germline V gene lookup returns CDR1 SQVTM and CDR2 ANQGSEA. This CDR3 region has 13 residues. Here the CDR3 reads CSADTTSGYEQYF. The CDR3 nucleotides are TGCAGCGCGGATACAACTAGCGGCTACGAGCAGTACTTC.

This clonotype appeared many times. The chain joins TRBV4-1 to TRBJ2-2, with no clear D. The CDR3 runs to 14 residues. Germline-derived CDR1 and CDR2 are MGHRA and YSYEKL. Trimming removed 0 bases at V and 8 bases at J, with 10 bases between. This CDR3 is CASSQEELTGELFF. CDR3 coding DNA: TGCGCCAGCAGCCAAGAGGAACTAACGGGGGAGCTGTTTTTT.

In its sample, this clonotype was seen many times. The chain combines TRBV12-3 or TRBV12-4 with TRBJ2-3, with D hard to call. The CDR3 contains 17 residues. V was clipped by 3 bases and J by 3 bases, with 19 bases between them. The CDR3 is CASSFVGRIHDTDTQYF. The CDR3 DNA follows: TGTGCCAGCAGTTTTGTGGGCCGCATTCACGATACAGATACGCAGTATTTT.

This clonotype was detected many times. The chain has TRBV20-1 and TRBJ2-5; D call uncertain. From germline, CDR1 is DFQATT and CDR2 SNEGSKA (reference sequence). This CDR3 has 14 residues. V was shortened by 0 bases and J by 1 base, with 9 bases between the two germline ends. The CDR3 sequence is CSARDLARQETQYF. The CDR3 DNA sequence: TGCAGTGCTAGAGATTTAGCACGCCAAGAGACCCAGTACTTC.

Many counts were recorded for this clonotype. V gene TRBV12-3 or TRBV12-4 combines with J gene TRBJ1-1; 9 bases align to TRBD1. The CDR3 covers 13 residues. V gave up 5 bases and J gave up 5 bases; unmatched junction bases: 3. CDR3 in amino acids: CASSHGTGTEAFF. CDR3 DNA sequence: TGTGCCAGCAGTCACGGGACAGGGACTGAAGCTTTCTTT.

There are many counts of this clonotype. This rearrangement joins TRBV29-1 to TRBJ2-5; D remains ambiguous. Germline loops: CDR1 SQVTM, CDR2 ANQGSEA. CDR3 length: 13 residues. Trimming removed 3 bases at V and 0 bases at J, with 8 bases between. The CDR3 region has the DNA TGCAGCGTTGACCGCGCCGACCAAGAGACCCAGTACTTC. The encoded protein is CSVDRADQETQYF.

This clonotype was recorded many times. This chain joins TRBV10-3 and TRBJ1-2, with a weak D call TRBD1 (6 bases). This CDR3 region has 15 residues. Germline V gives CDR1 ENHRY, CDR2 SYGVKD. The germline V and J ends were trimmed by 7 bases and 2 bases, with 17 bases remaining between them. This CDR3 reads CAITGRTETNYGYTF. CDR3 bases: TGTGCCATCACCGGCAGGACAGAAACAAACTATGGCTACACCTTC.

This clonotype was observed at least ten times. J is TRBJ2-3 and V is TRBV5-1, with D maybe TRBD2 (6 bases). Germline loops: CDR1 SGHRS, CDR2 YFSETQ. The CDR3 consists of 14 residues. Trimming cost V 6 bases and J 4 bases, with 15 bases left between them. Here the CDR3 reads CASTRGSRADTQYF. CDR3 nucleotide sequence: TGCGCCAGCACCCGGGGGTCACGAGCAGATACGCAGTATTTT. The whole variable domain, filled in from reference TRBV5-1 and TRBJ2-3, reads KAGVTQTPRYLIKTRGQQVTLSCSPISGHRSVSWYQQTPGQGLQFLFEYFSETQRNKGNFPGRFSGRQFSNSRSEMNVSTLELGDSALYLCASTRGSRADTQYFGPGTRLTVL.

This clonotype is medium-sized (0.01 to 0.1%) in the sample. The chain is built from TRBV18 and TRBJ2-4; weak D call: TRBD2 (5 bases). The germline V gene encodes CDR1 KGHSH and CDR2 LQKENI. V lost 3 bases, J lost 0 bases, and 12 bases lay in between. This CDR3 is built from 16 residues. The CDR3 region is CASSPDRREAKNIQYF. Written as DNA, the CDR3 is TGTGCCAGCTCACCCGACCGACGGGAAGCCAAAAACATTCAGTACTTC. The full variable domain, completed using reference TRBV18 and TRBJ2-4, is NAGVMQNPRHLVRRRGQEARLRCSPMKGHSHVYWYRQLPEEGLKFMVYLQKENIIDESGMPKERFSAEFPKEGPSILRIQQVVRGDSAAYFCASSPDRREAKNIQYFGAGTRLSVL.

This clonotype was counted many times. The gene calls are TRBV15 and TRBJ2-7; D not resolved. The CDR3 has 13 amino acids. The germline V and J ends were trimmed by 1 base and 2 bases, with 6 bases remaining between them. Germline V CDR1 and CDR2: LNHNV, YYDKDF (reference sequence). The CDR3 loop is CATSRVLAYEQYF. CDR3 nucleotide sequence: TGTGCCACCAGCAGAGTGTTGGCCTACGAGCAGTACTTC.

This clonotype was seen at least ten times. The rearrangement joins TRBV20-1 to TRBJ2-1; 7 bases map to TRBD2. The CDR3 is made up of 14 amino acids. Trimming took 3 bases from V and 8 from J; bases not matched to a gene: 10. CDR1 is DFQATT, CDR2 SNEGSKA, per germline (reference sequence). CDR3 coding DNA: TGCAGTGCTAGGGGGGGGTATCCCTCTTATGAGCAGTTCTTC. Amino acid sequence: CSARGGYPSYEQFF.

This clonotype appeared once. This chain connects TRBV7-9 to TRBJ1-1; D remains ambiguous. CDR3 length equals 14 residues. V was trimmed by 4 bases and J by 4 bases, leaving 13 bases between them. Germline assignment: CDR1 SEHNR and CDR2 FQNEAQ (reference sequence). The CDR3 spells CASSSHDMLTEAFF. DNA for the CDR3: TGTGCCAGCAGCTCCCACGACATGCTCACTGAAGCTTTCTTT.

This clonotype was counted many times. The chain uses TRBV28 and TRBJ1-2; D is perhaps TRBD1 (5 bases). Trimming removed 6 bases from V and 13 bases from J, with 18 bases in between. Looked up from germline, CDR1 is MDHEN and CDR2 is SYDVKM. There are 12 residues in the CDR3. Here the CDR3 DNA reads TGTGCCAGCAGCTCCGGGACTAAGGAGGGCACCTTC. Its translation: CASSSGTKEGTF.

The sample holds many counts of this clonotype. The V call is TRBV5-1, the J call TRBJ2-1; D might be TRBD1 (5 bases). The CDR3 totals 15 residues. The ends were cut back, 5 bases at V and 12 bases at J, with 24 bases in the middle. Per the germline V gene, CDR1 is SGHRS and CDR2 is YFSETQ. CDR3: CASRKGNSELQLQFF. CDR3 DNA: TGCGCCAGCAGAAAGGGGAACAGCGAACTACAATTGCAGTTCTTC.

This clonotype was observed many times. This chain links TRBV7-2 with TRBJ1-1; no clear D. Germline CDR1 and CDR2: SGHTA and FQGNSA. V was shortened by 0 bases and J by 4 bases, with 12 bases between the two germline ends. This CDR3 region has 15 residues. The DNA of the CDR3 is TGTGCCAGCAGCTTAGCGTTTCGGGGAGGCACTGAAGCTTTCTTT. Translating it yields CASSLAFRGGTEAFF.

The chain links TRBV28 to TRBJ2-7; unclear D gene. The germline V gene has CDR1 MDHEN and CDR2 SYDVKM. The CDR3 consists of 11 residues. V was clipped by 5 bases and J by 4 bases, with 6 bases between them. The CDR3 sequence is CASSITYEQYF. CDR3 DNA: TGTGCCAGCAGTATTACTTACGAGCAGTACTTC.

This clonotype was detected ten times or more. This chain links TRBV5-6 with TRBJ2-5, with 7 nucleotides matching TRBD1. Germline lookup yields CDR1 SGHDT and CDR2 YYEEEE. V lost 0 bases to trimming and J lost 1 base; unmatched junction nucleotides: 3. The CDR3 has 15 residues. The CDR3 bases are TGTGCCAGCAGCTTGGCAACAGGGGCCCAAGAGACCCAGTACTTC. Translated, it gives CASSLATGAQETQYF.

This clonotype was recorded at least ten times. The chain has TRBV29-1 and TRBJ1-5, with a weak D call TRBD1 (5 bases). Per germline, CDR1 SQVTM and CDR2 ANQGSEA. Trimming removed 6 bases from V and 1 base from J, with 13 bases in between. This CDR3 has 14 residues. CDR3 sequence (DNA): TGCAGCGTAGGGGACCTGGGGAGCAATCAGCCCCAGCATTTT. Encoded protein: CSVGDLGSNQPQHF.

This clonotype was seen repeatedly, ten times or more. The V gene is TRBV5-1, the J gene TRBJ1-2, with a possible D match to TRBD1 (5 bases). V was pared by 0 bases and J by 2 bases, with 8 bases between. The CDR3 has 14 residues. Germline CDR1 and CDR2: SGHRS and YFSETQ. The CDR3 DNA follows: TGCGCCAGCAGCTTGGTCTGGGACAACTATGGCTACACCTTC. It yields the protein CASSLVWDNYGYTF.

The sample holds many counts of this clonotype. The chain carries TRBV5-1 and TRBJ2-1, with TRBD1 as a possible D gene (5 bases). In germline, CDR1 is SGHRS, CDR2 YFSETQ. V gave up 0 bases and J gave up 7 bases, with 14 bases separating them. The CDR3 covers 15 residues. In DNA, the CDR3 is TGCGCCAGCAGCTTGGCCGTCCAGGGAAGAAATGAGCAGTTCTTC. This sequence encodes CASSLAVQGRNEQFF.

This clonotype was observed many times. The chain has TRBV5-1 and TRBJ2-6; TRBD1 is a possible D gene (5 bases). This CDR3 region has 19 residues. CDR1 and CDR2 (germline): SGHRS, YFSETQ. Trimming shortened V by 1 base and J by 0 bases, and 17 bases separated the two germline ends. Here the CDR3 reads CASSLWIIQANSGANVLTF. CDR3 coding DNA: TGCGCCAGCAGCTTGTGGATAATACAGGCGAACTCTGGGGCCAACGTCCTGACTTTC. Drawing the rest from reference TRBV5-1 and TRBJ2-6, the complete variable domain is KAGVTQTPRYLIKTRGQQVTLSCSPISGHRSVSWYQQTPGQGLQFLFEYFSETQRNKGNFPGRFSGRQFSNSRSEMNVSTLELGDSALYLCASSLWIIQANSGANVLTFGAGSRLTVL.

This clonotype was picked up many times. The chain carries TRBV5-1 and TRBJ1-5; 8 bases fit TRBD1. The CDR3 length is 14 residues. Germline CDR1 reads SGHRS; CDR2 reads YFSETQ. The junction had 2 bases not matched to a gene; V was cut back by 4 bases and J by 2 bases. CDR3 sequence: CASSPGGGNQPQHF. The CDR3 region has the DNA TGCGCCAGCAGCCCAGGGGGCGGCAATCAGCCCCAGCATTTT.

This clonotype was found many times. This chain's CDR3 is CSARPGQGASAKNIQYF. The DNA of the CDR3 is TGCAGTGCTAGACCGGGACAGGGGGCTTCAGCCAAAAACATTCAGTACTTC. V is TRBV20-1 and J is TRBJ2-4; 12 bases line up with TRBD1. The CDR3 consists of 17 residues. V was clipped by 2 bases and J by 0 bases; unmatched bases: 5. The V gene's germline CDR1 is DFQATT and CDR2 SNEGSKA (reference sequence).

The table lists this clonotype with many counts. The CDR3 spells CSAKLAGAVETQYF. As DNA, the CDR3 is TGCAGTGCCAAACTAGCGGGAGCGGTAGAGACCCAGTACTTC. The chain has TRBV20-1 and TRBJ2-5; 11 nucleotides line up with TRBD2. The CDR3 is made up of 14 amino acids. Germline trimming cut 6 bases from V and 4 bases from J; bases unmatched to any gene: 7. Germline V gives CDR1 DFQATT, CDR2 SNEGSKA (reference sequence).

V and J are TRBV7-3 and TRBJ2-3, with D perhaps TRBD1 (6 bases). The germline V and J ends were trimmed by 1 base and 4 bases, with 9 bases remaining between them. The CDR3 has 14 residues. Germline V gene data show CDR1 as SGHTA and CDR2 as FQGTGA. CDR3 region: CASSLRGRSDTQYF. The DNA of the CDR3 is TGTGCCAGCAGCTTAAGGGGGCGCTCAGATACGCAGTATTTT.

This clonotype was seen repeatedly, ten times or more. The rearrangement joins TRBV24-1 to TRBJ2-5; D possibly corresponds to TRBD1 (6 bases). Germline V gives CDR1 KGHDR, CDR2 SFDVKD. Trimming stripped 3 bases from V and 7 bases from J, with 20 bases between. This CDR3 spans 16 amino acids. Here the CDR3 DNA reads TGTGCCACCAGTGATACACACCCAGGGGCTCCGATGACCCAGTACTTC. It specifies CATSDTHPGAPMTQYF.

Details on this clonotype: Just one base apart from a much larger clone, this may be a read error. The chain employs TRBV11-2 and TRBJ1-4; D is possibly TRBD1 (6 bases). Germline assignment: CDR1 SGHAT and CDR2 FQNNGV. V lost 4 bases and J 3 bases, leaving 15 bases between the germline ends. The CDR3 contains 16 residues. The CDR3 DNA reads as TGTGCCAGCAGCTACGGACAGCTAGCATCTAATGAAAAACTGTTTTTT. Protein sequence: CASSYGQLASNEKLFF.

This clonotype was detected only a few times. The V call is TRBV12-3 or TRBV12-4, the J call TRBJ2-5; no clear D. V was shortened by 2 bases and J by 7 bases, with 17 bases between the two germline ends. CDR3 length: 15 amino acids. The CDR3 is CASSLFEGVLGTQYF. The CDR3 region has the DNA TGTGCCAGCAGTTTATTTGAAGGAGTTCTGGGGACCCAGTACTTC.

The chain carries TRBV7-9 and TRBJ2-5; no clear D gene. CDR3 size: 13 residues. Trimming removed 5 bases at V and 1 base at J, with 8 bases between. Germline CDR1 is SEHNR and CDR2 is FQNEAQ (reference sequence). The DNA of the CDR3 is TGTGCCAGCAGCCGGCCAGCCCAAGAGACCCAGTACTTC. Amino acids: CASSRPAQETQYF.

The chain links TRBV15 to TRBJ2-2, with D possibly matching TRBD1 (5 bases). V shed 0 bases and J shed 4 bases, with 6 bases lying between them. The CDR3 is 14 residues long. Germline CDR1 reads LNHNV; CDR2 reads YYDKDF (reference sequence). DNA for the CDR3: TGTGCCACCAGCAGAGATAGGGGCACCGGGGAGCTGTTTTTT. Its translation: CATSRDRGTGELFF.